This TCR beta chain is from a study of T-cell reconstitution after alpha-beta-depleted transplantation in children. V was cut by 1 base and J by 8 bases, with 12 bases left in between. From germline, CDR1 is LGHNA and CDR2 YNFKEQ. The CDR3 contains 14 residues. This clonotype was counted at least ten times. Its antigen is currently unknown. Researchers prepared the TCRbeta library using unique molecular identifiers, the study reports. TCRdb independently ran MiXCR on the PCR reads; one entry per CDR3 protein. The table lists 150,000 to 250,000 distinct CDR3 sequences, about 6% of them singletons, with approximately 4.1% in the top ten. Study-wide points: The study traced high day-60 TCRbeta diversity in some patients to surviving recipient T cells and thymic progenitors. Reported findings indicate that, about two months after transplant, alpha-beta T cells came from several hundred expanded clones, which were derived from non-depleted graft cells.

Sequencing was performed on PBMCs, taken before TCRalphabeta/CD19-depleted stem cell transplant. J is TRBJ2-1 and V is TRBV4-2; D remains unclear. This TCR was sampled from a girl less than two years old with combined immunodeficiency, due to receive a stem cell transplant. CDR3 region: CASSQGVGYHEQFF. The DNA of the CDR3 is TGTGCCAGCAGCCAAGGGGTGGGATATCATGAGCAGTTCTTC.